The 10 T cell receptor beta chains presented below share a single source sample, sequenced in a study of shared clonotypes between healthy human individuals. Libraries were prepared by immunoSEQ multiplex PCR; TCRdb keeps only in-frame clonotypes and omits some of them. The sample has over a million clones, around 95% seen once. Sequenced sample: naive CD4+ T cells sorted from blood. The subset is: CD45RA+ positively selected. The receptors originated from a man aged 25 to 45 in good health.

This clone was observed once. The V call is TRBV19, the J call TRBJ2-5; D perhaps matches TRBD2 (5 bases). V was cut by 6 bases and J by 6 bases, with 17 bases left in between. Looked up from germline, CDR1 is LNHDA and CDR2 is SQIVND (reference sequence). The CDR3 is made up of 14 amino acids. Here the CDR3 reads CASSGISQRKTQYF. CDR3 nucleotide sequence: TGTGCCAGTAGCGGGATATCACAAAGAAAGACCCAGTACTTC.

J is TRBJ1-1 and V is TRBV5-1; D is uncertain. The CDR3 consists of 13 residues. V was clipped by 1 base and J by 1 base, with 5 bases between them. CDR1 SGHRS and CDR2 YFSETQ come from the germline V gene. The CDR3 here is CASSLSANTEAFF. CDR3 nucleotides: TGCGCCAGCAGCTTGTCAGCGAACACTGAAGCTTTCTTT.

The V call is TRBV14, the J call TRBJ2-5; D remains ambiguous. Trimming took off 4 bases at V and 0 bases at J, with 3 bases between the two ends. Germline assignment: CDR1 SGHDN and CDR2 FVKESK. This CDR3 contains 12 residues. For the CDR3, the DNA is TGTGCCAGCAGCCTCCACCAAGAGACCCAGTACTTC. This codes for CASSLHQETQYF.

The chain links TRBV6-5 to TRBJ1-2, with 8 bases matching TRBD1. CDR1 is MNHEY, CDR2 SVGAGI, per germline. CDR3 length: 14 amino acids. Germline trimming cut 6 bases from V and 1 base from J; bases unmatched to any gene: 4. This CDR3 is CASSRDRSNYGYTF. CDR3 coding DNA: TGTGCCAGCAGCCGGGACAGGAGTAACTATGGCTACACCTTC.

V usage is TRBV11-2 and J usage is TRBJ2-3; unclear D gene. V was shortened by 4 bases and J by 3 bases, with 5 bases between the two germline ends. CDR1 is SGHAT, CDR2 FQNNGV, per germline. This CDR3 contains 12 residues. CDR3 amino acids: CASSSRTDTQYF. The CDR3, as DNA: TGTGCCAGCAGCTCACGTACAGATACGCAGTATTTT.

This clone showed up just once. The V gene is TRBV5-1, the J gene TRBJ2-2, with 7 bases aligning to TRBD1. The CDR3 loop spans 15 amino acids. Germline trimming cut 3 bases from V and 7 bases from J; bases unmatched to any gene: 9. CDR1 is SGHRS, CDR2 YFSETQ, per germline. For the CDR3, the DNA is TGCGCCAGCAGCTCTGCGGCCCCAGGGGGCGGGGAGCTGTTTTTT. Amino acid sequence: CASSSAAPGGGELFF.

This chain uses TRBV30 with TRBJ2-7, with 7 bases matching TRBD1. V shed 5 bases and J 10 bases; nucleotides not matched to a gene: 8. The CDR3 is 11 amino acids. In germline, CDR1 is GTSNPN, CDR2 SVGIG (reference sequence). CDR3 nucleotide sequence: TGTGCCTGGGGAACCGGGACAGCTCAGTACTTC. It codes for CAWGTGTAQYF.

V gene TRBV28 combines with J gene TRBJ2-3; 7 nucleotides agree with TRBD1. With V trimmed by 4 bases and J by 4 bases, 8 bases remained unmatched. This CDR3 has 15 residues. Germline CDR1 reads MDHEN; CDR2 reads SYDVKM. CDR3 bases: TGTGCCAGCAGTTCAAGACAGGGTGGGTCAGATACGCAGTATTTT. Protein: CASSSRQGGSDTQYF.

This rearrangement joins TRBV6-1 to TRBJ2-7; 9 nucleotides align to TRBD1. The trim removed 4 bases at V and 3 bases at J, leaving 7 bases unmatched. Per germline, CDR1 MNHNS and CDR2 SASEGT. The CDR3 sequence is 15 residues long. CDR3 in amino acids: CASSVRDREVYEQYF. CDR3 DNA: TGTGCCAGCAGTGTAAGGGACAGGGAGGTCTACGAGCAGTACTTC.

The chain couples TRBV9 to TRBJ2-7, with 9 bases aligning to TRBD2. Germline CDR1 and CDR2: SGDLS and YYNGEE. V was pared by 4 bases and J by 5 bases, with 16 bases of the junction left unmatched. The CDR3 is 17 residues long. CDR3 amino acids: CASSQRRGGLALDEQYF. CDR3 bases: TGTGCCAGCAGCCAGCGTAGAGGAGGACTAGCGCTTGACGAGCAGTACTTC.